This note documents a single T cell receptor (beta chain) sequence. Cohorts were assigned according to the clinical history that participants reported. The CDR3 has 18 amino acids. The germline gives CDR1 SEHNR, CDR2 FQNEAQ (reference sequence). Trimming cost V 1 base and J 2 bases, with 20 bases left between them. Original handling: Estimates of nucleated cell counts were drawn from the amplification of reference gene primers. The data were produced by immunoSEQ multiplex PCR, yet TCRdb's version contains in-frame clones alone and is incomplete. Clone size and the V and J calls come from that table; the DNA yielded D and trimming. Among a few hundred thousand clones listed, over 75% were seen once. This entry comes from a study of blood T cell repertoires in COVID-19. Overall study: Italy, Spain and the United States were the sources of the convalescent and acute COVID-19 samples. PBMCs, B-cell-depleted T cells, or T cells provided the cDNA or gDNA that made up the material.

Sequencing was carried out using PBMCs or T cells enriched from blood (not recorded which). The clonotype was recovered from a man aged 25 to 45 who had recovered from COVID-19. The chain employs TRBV7-9 and TRBJ1-1; D is uncertain. CDR3 in amino acids: CASSLGVVPTPGNTEAFF. CDR3 bases: TGTGCCAGCAGCTTAGGGGTGGTCCCAACCCCGGGAAACACTGAAGCTTTCTTT.